This TCR beta chain was sequenced in a study of blood T cell repertoires in COVID-19. Study overall: Samples taken during acute and convalescent COVID-19 were collected in the United States, Italy and Spain.

CDR3 length: 17 residues. Germline V gene data show CDR1 as SGHAT and CDR2 as FQNNGV. Trimming removed 5 bases from V and 6 bases from J, with 22 bases in between. In the original analysis: Amplification of reference gene primers was used by the study to estimate nucleated cell counts. Clones were read by immunoSEQ multiplex PCR, and TCRdb kept only the in-frame ones, dropping some. For V, J and clone size, that table is used; D and trimming come from the DNA. Of tens of thousands of clones in the sample, more than 90% were seen once. Material: peripheral blood. This TCR came from a human donor with active COVID-19. The donor label of this sample is uncertain. This chain connects TRBV11-2 to TRBJ1-4, with D perhaps TRBD1 (5 bases). The CDR3 DNA is TGTGCCAGCAGCCCCCGTCTGCCGGACCAGGGCTATGAAAAACTGTTTTTT. It codes for CASSPRLPDQGYEKLFF.